These 28 T cell receptor beta chains were sequenced from one sample in a study of blood T cell repertoires in COVID-19. TCRdb's copy holds only in-frame clones and misses some; the assay was immunoSEQ multiplex PCR. The sample contains some 220,000 clones, 70% to 90% of which appear only once. The sequencing sample was made of peripheral blood. The receptors were gathered from a woman in her 70s with COVID-19, enrolled during active disease.

CDR3 coding DNA: TGTGCCAGCAGTCTCCTTCTCCCCGACAGGGGAGCTAACTATGGCTACACCTTC. Its protein is CASSLLLPDRGANYGYTF. V usage is TRBV27 and J usage is TRBJ1-2, with 8 bases aligning to TRBD1. Unmatched junction bases numbered 14, after V lost 5 bases and J lost 0 bases. From germline, CDR1 is MNHEY and CDR2 SMNVEV (reference sequence). The CDR3 contains 18 residues.

The chain joins TRBV11-3 to TRBJ1-1; D not certain. Trimming removed 5 bases from V and 1 base from J, with 8 bases in between. Germline-derived CDR1 and CDR2 are SGHNT and YENEEA. The CDR3 spans 13 residues. The CDR3 DNA follows: TGTGCCAGCAGCCCGGGAGCGAACACTGAAGCTTTCTTT. Its translation: CASSPGANTEAFF.

J is TRBJ2-3 and V is TRBV5-6; perhaps TRBD1 as D (6 bases). V was pared by 0 bases and J by 6 bases, with 14 bases between. The CDR3 has 15 residues. Per germline, CDR1 SGHDT and CDR2 YYEEEE. The CDR3 reads CASSLVGASGDTQYF. DNA of the CDR3: TGTGCCAGCAGCTTGGTGGGGGCCTCTGGCGATACGCAGTATTTT. Full variable domain (missing parts from reference TRBV5-6 and TRBJ2-3): DAGVTQSPTHLIKTRGQQVTLRCSPKSGHDTVSWYQQALGQGPQFIFQYYEEEERQRGNFPDRFSGHQFPNYSSELNVNALLLGDSALYLCASSLVGASGDTQYFGPGTRLTVL.

The chain recombines TRBV23-1 with TRBJ2-2, with 9 bases lining up with TRBD1. Being an ORF, TRBV23-1 has a function that is uncertain. The CDR3 consists of 16 residues. J gave up 5 bases and V 4 bases, and 8 bases lay outside the gene matches. CDR3 in amino acids: CASSRSEGQGTGELFF. The CDR3 DNA reads as TGCGCCAGCAGTCGATCTGAGGGACAGGGAACCGGGGAGCTGTTTTTT.

The chain couples TRBV19 to TRBJ1-2, with a possible D match to TRBD1 (5 bases). The CDR3 length is 12 residues. Trimming removed 5 bases at V and 2 bases at J, with 6 bases between. In germline, CDR1 is LNHDA, CDR2 SQIVND (reference sequence). In DNA, the CDR3 is TGTGCCAGTAGTTACAGGAACTATGGCTACACCTTC. It encodes CASSYRNYGYTF.

The chain has TRBV5-1 and TRBJ1-2, with D perhaps matching TRBD1 (5 bases). V was shortened by 4 bases and J by 2 bases, with 9 bases between the two germline ends. The CDR3 covers 13 residues. Germline lookup yields CDR1 SGHRS and CDR2 YFSETQ. CDR3 loop: CASSPPGNYGYTF. In DNA, the CDR3 is TGCGCCAGCAGCCCGCCAGGGAACTATGGCTACACCTTC.

The V call is TRBV30, the J call TRBJ2-1, with 8 bases fitting TRBD2. V was clipped by 2 bases and J by 0 bases; unmatched bases: 9. CDR1 GTSNPN and CDR2 SVGIG come from the germline V gene (reference sequence). This CDR3 region has 17 residues. CDR3 residues: CAWSYPSGPSSYNEQFF. In nucleotides, the CDR3 is TGTGCCTGGAGTTATCCTAGCGGGCCGAGCTCCTACAATGAGCAGTTCTTC.

This rearrangement joins TRBV12-5 to TRBJ1-6, with TRBD1 as a possible D gene (5 bases). CDR3 size: 16 residues. From germline, CDR1 is LGHNT and CDR2 FRNRAP. V was trimmed by 0 bases and J by 9 bases, leaving 15 bases between them. This CDR3 is CASGLVRGGGGSPLHF. The DNA of the CDR3 is TGTGCTAGTGGTTTGGTACGAGGTGGGGGGGGTTCACCCCTCCACTTT.

The chain links TRBV7-9 to TRBJ2-3; the D gene is possibly TRBD2 (6 bases). The V end was cut by 1 base, the J end by 3 bases, with 11 bases between. Germline-derived CDR1 and CDR2 are SEHNR and FQNEAQ (reference sequence). This CDR3 has 15 amino acids. The CDR3 DNA reads TGTGCCAGCAGCTTAGGCGGGATTGCGACAGATACGCAGTATTTT. Its translation is CASSLGGIATDTQYF.

The chain has TRBV7-8 and TRBJ2-3; 7 nucleotides match TRBD2. Germline loops: CDR1 SGHVS, CDR2 FQNEAQ. This CDR3 is 16 amino acids long. Losses at the gene ends were 7 bases for V and 5 bases for J; bases not matched to a gene: 15. CDR3 sequence reads: CASNIFSREAVDTQYF. The CDR3 coding sequence is TGTGCCAGCAACATTTTCAGTCGGGAGGCGGTAGATACGCAGTATTTT. Together with reference TRBV7-8 and TRBJ2-3, the CDR3 gives the full variable domain: GAGVSQSPRYKVAKRGQDVALRCDPISGHVSLFWYQQALGQGPEFLTYFQNEAQLDKSGLPSDRFFAERPEGSVSTLKIQRTQQEDSAVYLCASNIFSREAVDTQYFGPGTRLTVL.

The V and J genes are TRBV18 and TRBJ2-2; possible D gene TRBD1, 5 bases. V was pared by 2 bases and J by 0 bases, with 7 bases between. The CDR3 is 15 amino acids. Germline V CDR1 and CDR2: KGHSH, LQKENI. CDR3 loop: CASSPRTTNTGELFF. CDR3 DNA sequence: TGTGCCAGCTCACCAAGGACAACGAACACCGGGGAGCTGTTTTTT.

V usage is TRBV10-1 and J usage is TRBJ2-1, with 11 bases that match TRBD2. Trimming removed 5 bases from V and 7 bases from J; junction bases left unmatched: 7. The CDR3 totals 15 residues. Germline lookup yields CDR1 WNHNN and CDR2 SYGVQD (reference sequence). The CDR3 region is CASSILAGVDNEQFF. The CDR3 nucleotides read TGCGCCAGCAGTATACTAGCGGGAGTGGATAATGAGCAGTTCTTC.

The table lists this clone with a count of one. The chain recombines TRBV30 with TRBJ1-4; D not resolved. The V gene's germline CDR1 is GTSNPN and CDR2 SVGIG (reference sequence). There are 13 residues in the CDR3. Trimming took 2 bases from V and 4 from J, leaving 8 bases between them. Written as DNA, the CDR3 is TGTGCCTGGAGTACAACGGGTAATGAAAAACTGTTTTTT. Protein: CAWSTTGNEKLFF.

The CDR3, as DNA: TGTGCCAGCAGCTACCTGGAGACCTCCTACAATGAGCAGTTCTTC. Its translation: CASSYLETSYNEQFF. V usage is TRBV6-5 and J usage is TRBJ2-1; D is unresolved. The CDR3 runs to 15 residues. The germline V gene has CDR1 MNHEY and CDR2 SVGAGI. Trimming took off 6 bases at V and 0 bases at J, with 12 bases between the two ends.

The sample holds a few counts of this clone. The same CDR3 also results from other DNA sequences found in this sample. The J gene is TRBJ2-3, the V gene TRBV4-2; TRBD2 aligns across 10 bases. V trimming: 0 bases; J trimming: 1 base; junction bases outside the gene matches: 1. Germline CDR1 and CDR2: LGHNA and YNFKEQ. This CDR3 is 16 amino acids long. CDR3 DNA sequence: TGTGCCAGCAGCCAAGATCTAGCGGGAGGCACAGATACGCAGTATTTT. Protein product: CASSQDLAGGTDTQYF.

The chain combines TRBV5-5 with TRBJ1-6; 8 bases are shared with TRBD1. J gave up 7 bases and V 2 bases, and 2 bases lay outside the gene matches. The germline CDR1 and CDR2 sequences are SGHKS and YYEKEE (reference sequence). The CDR3 is 14 amino acids. In DNA form, the CDR3 reads TGTGCCAGCAGCTTTGGACAGGGCAATTCACCCCTCCACTTT. Encoded protein: CASSFGQGNSPLHF.

The V call is TRBV6-5, the J call TRBJ2-3; 15 bases align to TRBD2. In germline, CDR1 is MNHEY, CDR2 SVGAGI. The CDR3 covers 15 residues. With 4 bases clipped from V and 5 bases from J, the junction kept 1 base outside the gene matches. This chain's CDR3 is CASSWTSGGVDTQYF. DNA for the CDR3: TGTGCCAGCAGTTGGACTAGCGGGGGGGTAGATACGCAGTATTTT.

This sequence joins TRBV11-3 and TRBJ2-5; D unresolved. Trimming stripped 1 base from V and 3 bases from J, with 9 bases between. Germline CDR1 is SGHNT and CDR2 is YENEEA. The CDR3 loop spans 14 amino acids. CDR3 in amino acids: CASSLGQVEETQYF. The CDR3, as DNA: TGTGCCAGCAGCTTAGGGCAGGTTGAAGAGACCCAGTACTTC.

The chain is built from TRBV5-1 and TRBJ2-5; D is perhaps TRBD2 (7 bases). Trimming removed 6 bases at V and 5 bases at J, with 26 bases between. The CDR3 extends over 17 amino acids. Germline V CDR1 and CDR2: SGHRS, YFSETQ. The CDR3 here is CASTIGAGGGAGETQYF. Written as DNA, the CDR3 is TGCGCCAGCACCATTGGAGCAGGCGGGGGCGCCGGTGAGACCCAGTACTTC.

The chain recombines TRBV3-1 (or the pseudogene TRBV3-2) with TRBJ2-2, with 7 bases lining up with TRBD2. The CDR3 loop spans 15 amino acids. V shed 3 bases and J 4 bases; nucleotides not matched to a gene: 5. From germline, CDR1 is LGHDT and CDR2 YNNKEL (reference sequence). Here the CDR3 reads CASSQRGSSTGELFF. CDR3 bases: TGTGCCAGCAGCCAGCGGGGGAGTAGCACCGGGGAGCTGTTTTTT.

This clone turned up a few times. The chain recombines TRBV12-3 or TRBV12-4 with TRBJ2-2; 7 bases map to TRBD1. This CDR3 comprises 12 residues. J gave up 6 bases and V 5 bases, and 0 bases lay outside the gene matches. CDR3 residues: CASSQGAGELFF. Written as DNA, the CDR3 is TGTGCCAGCAGTCAGGGGGCCGGGGAGCTGTTTTTT.

The rearrangement links TRBV19 to TRBJ1-5, with 8 bases matching TRBD1. Losses at the gene ends were 3 bases for V and 4 bases for J; bases not matched to a gene: 5. This CDR3 comprises 15 residues. Germline V gene sequence: CDR1 LNHDA, CDR2 SQIVND (reference sequence). This chain's CDR3 is CASSIARDRNQPQHF. The DNA of the CDR3 is TGTGCCAGTAGTATTGCCCGGGACAGGAATCAGCCCCAGCATTTT. Variable domain in full (rest from reference TRBV19 and TRBJ1-5): DGGITQSPKYLFRKEGQNVTLSCEQNLNHDAMYWYRQDPGQGLRLIYYSQIVNDFQKGDIAEGYSVSREKKESFPLTVTSAQKNPTAFYLCASSIARDRNQPQHFGDGTRLSIL.

The chain uses TRBV19 and TRBJ1-1; D remains ambiguous. Germline lookup yields CDR1 LNHDA and CDR2 SQIVND (reference sequence). The CDR3 is 15 amino acids. The V end was cut by 0 bases, the J end by 4 bases, with 12 bases between. The CDR3 loop is CASSIDPTGRTEAFF. CDR3 coding DNA: TGTGCCAGTAGTATAGATCCGACTGGCCGCACTGAAGCTTTCTTT. Supplemented by reference TRBV19 and TRBJ1-1, the full variable domain reads DGGITQSPKYLFRKEGQNVTLSCEQNLNHDAMYWYRQDPGQGLRLIYYSQIVNDFQKGDIAEGYSVSREKKESFPLTVTSAQKNPTAFYLCASSIDPTGRTEAFFGQGTRLTVV.

This clone was seen once. The chain joins TRBV7-9 to TRBJ1-1; D gene ambiguous. CDR1 is SEHNR and CDR2 is FQNEAQ in the germline V gene (reference sequence). Trimming shortened V by 6 bases and J by 2 bases, and 13 bases separated the two germline ends. The CDR3 loop spans 14 amino acids. The CDR3 nucleotides are TGTGCCAGCAGGAAAAACAGTCCTAACACTGAAGCTTTCTTT. Translated: CASRKNSPNTEAFF.

The rearrangement uses TRBV7-2 and TRBJ1-1; maybe TRBD1 (6 bases). V was clipped by 5 bases and J by 2 bases, with 12 bases between them. The CDR3 runs 14 residues. The germline CDR1 and CDR2 sequences are SGHTA and FQGNSA. For the CDR3, the DNA is TGTGCCAGCAGCCCACAGACAGGAAACACTGAAGCTTTCTTT. It yields the protein CASSPQTGNTEAFF.

V and J are TRBV5-5 and TRBJ1-4; TRBD1 aligns across 7 bases. Germline values: CDR1 SGHKS, CDR2 YYEKEE (reference sequence). The CDR3 runs 14 residues. V trimming: 3 bases; J trimming: 8 bases; junction bases outside the gene matches: 7. Here the CDR3 reads CASSSGGNLEKLFF. Here the CDR3 DNA reads TGTGCCAGCAGCTCAGGGGGTAACTTAGAAAAACTGTTTTTT. Using reference TRBV5-5 and TRBJ1-4 for the parts outside the CDR3, the full variable domain is DAGVTQSPTHLIKTRGQQVTLRCSPISGHKSVSWYQQVLGQGPQFIFQYYEKEERGRGNFPDRFSARQFPNYSSELNVNALLLGDSALYLCASSSGGNLEKLFFGSGTQLSVL.

The chain recombines TRBV15 with TRBJ1-2; TRBD1 matches 10 bases. The CDR3 covers 13 residues. Germline V gene data show CDR1 as LNHNV and CDR2 as YYDKDF (reference sequence). V shed 4 bases and J 6 bases; nucleotides not matched to a gene: 2. CDR3 coding DNA: TGTGCCACCAGCAAGGGGACAGGGGATGGCTACACCTTC. Translation: CATSKGTGDGYTF.

This clone was counted a single time. The chain employs TRBV19 and TRBJ1-1; tentative D call: TRBD1 (6 bases). V was shortened by 7 bases and J by 5 bases, with 17 bases between the two germline ends. Germline loops: CDR1 LNHDA, CDR2 SQIVND (reference sequence). The CDR3 loop spans 14 amino acids. CDR3 in amino acids: CASNQQGGLTEAFF. The CDR3 bases are TGTGCCAGTAACCAACAGGGCGGATTAACTGAAGCTTTCTTT.